The text below deals with one T cell receptor beta chain. This CDR3 region has 16 residues. Germline CDR1 SGHVS, CDR2 FQNEAQ. The V gene lost 1 base and the J gene lost 1 base, with 13 bases spanning the gap. This sample was taken from a study of blood T cell repertoires in COVID-19. Turning to the study itself: Acute and convalescent COVID-19 samples came from the United States, Italy and Spain. T cells, B-cell-depleted T cells, or PBMCs provided the cDNA or gDNA that served as material.

In the original analysis: Reference gene primer amplification yielded estimated nucleated cell counts. The table came from immunoSEQ multiplex PCR; TCRdb's copy has only in-frame clones and leaves some out. The DNA gave D and trimming, while V, J and clone size come from that table. Altogether roughly 40,000 clones are present, over 90% being singletons, with the ten largest covering under 6%. Sequencing was performed on peripheral blood. The V call is TRBV7-8, the J call TRBJ1-2, with D maybe TRBD1 (6 bases). This TCR was sampled from a human donor in a cohort sampled during active COVID-19. CDR3 residues: CASSLDWGGLNYGYTF. The CDR3 nucleotides are TGTGCCAGCAGCTTAGATTGGGGGGGGCTTAACTATGGCTACACCTTC.